This paragraph reports one T cell receptor beta chain. Treatment described: around 19 received Ad26.COV2.S at low or high dose, single or two shots; several received placebo; per-sample allocation not given. The samples date from day 63 after the first vaccine or placebo injection. This specimen belongs to a study of Ad26.COV2.S vaccination and SARS-CoV-2 variants. Study summary: Enrollment placed the donor in the COV1001 Ad26.COV2.S trial arm. Once or twice, 56 days apart, Ad26.COV2.S was delivered intramuscularly.

CDR1 and CDR2 from the germline V gene are MNHEY and SMNVEV (reference sequence). V shed 6 bases and J 8 bases; nucleotides not matched to a gene: 12. This CDR3 comprises 15 residues. The method was immunoSEQ multiplex PCR; TCRdb's version includes in-frame clones alone and lacks a portion of them. Among 360,000 or so clones, around 86% were seen once, and the ten largest hold around 3.5%. The receptor comes from a person between 18 and 59 years old who received the Ad26.COV2.S COVID-19 vaccine or a placebo. The chain uses TRBV27 and TRBJ1-2, with TRBD1 matching over 10 bases. The sequencing here drew on peripheral blood, taken in a trial of Ad26.COV2.S vaccine versus placebo. The CDR3 region is CASSDMRTGGGGYTF. CDR3 in DNA: TGTGCCAGCAGCGATATGCGGACAGGGGGTGGAGGCTACACCTTC.